There are a few counts of the clone carrying this TCR beta chain. V was shortened by 3 bases and J by 8 bases, with 14 bases between the two germline ends. This CDR3 is 14 amino acids long. The germline V gene encodes CDR1 SEHNR and CDR2 FQNEAQ (reference sequence). The data are from a study of blood T cell repertoires in COVID-19. Study as a whole: Both acute and convalescent COVID-19 samples were obtained from the United States, Italy and Spain.

Across about two dozen US areas, participants ranged in age from 18 to 89 years. Cohort allocation depended upon clinical history that participants reported. Under the authors' procedure: Reference gene primer amplification gave estimated nucleated cell counts. The assay was immunoSEQ multiplex PCR, and TCRdb's table has in-frame clones only and misses some. That table furnishes V, J and clone size, whereas the DNA furnished D and trimming. The sample carries roughly 150,000 clones, over 80% recorded once. The sequencing sample was made of PBMCs or T cells enriched from blood (not recorded which). The chain carries TRBV7-9 and TRBJ2-1; possibly TRBD2 for D (6 bases). This TCR derives from a man between 65 and 80 years old who had been exposed to COVID-19. CDR3 DNA sequence: TGTGCCAGCAGCTTCGGGGACTTGGGCGATGAGCAGTTCTTC. It is translated as CASSFGDLGDEQFF.